The next 8 T cell receptor beta chains were all read from a single sample in a study of cytotoxic CD8 clonotypes in ibrutinib-treated CLL (dated by TCRdb to the early 2020s). According to the study, the label for this sample's time point signals: about twelve months on ibrutinib. The library was prepared using the immunoSEQ multiplex PCR assay. Sourced from immuneACCESS, this table was stored by TCRdb with only in-frame sequences that have V and J called. A share of the clones is absent; for the studies checked, an unresolved V gene accounts for under half, and the remainder has no known explanation. The sample contains about 140,000 clones, 77% of them found a single time. Jointly, the top ten make up 25% to 30% of the sample. The sequenced sample was PBMCs, obtained after 12 months of ibrutinib treatment. The receptors come from a human donor with chronic lymphocytic leukemia.

This chain connects TRBV7-3 to TRBJ2-6, with 10 bases fitting TRBD1. Germline V gene data show CDR1 as SGHTA and CDR2 as FQGTGA. The CDR3 runs to 18 residues. V dropped 4 bases and J dropped 1; count of bases not matched to a gene: 7. In DNA form, the CDR3 reads TGTGCCAGCAGCTCCCGGGACAGGGGACTGTCTGGGGCCAACGTCCTGACTTTC. Encoded protein: CASSSRDRGLSGANVLTF. The full variable domain, completed using reference TRBV7-3 and TRBJ2-6, is GAGVSQTPSNKVTEKGKYVELRCDPISGHTALYWYRQSLGQGPEFLIYFQGTGAADDSGLPNDRFFAVRPEGSVSTLKIQRTERGDSAVYLCASSSRDRGLSGANVLTFGAGSRLTVL.

V and J are TRBV5-1 and TRBJ2-2, with 12 bases that match TRBD1. With 6 bases clipped from V and 7 bases from J, the junction kept 7 bases outside the gene matches. There are 15 residues in the CDR3. Germline V CDR1 and CDR2: SGHRS, YFSETQ. The CDR3 reads CASTPGQGAGGELFF. In nucleotides, the CDR3 is TGCGCCAGCACACCGGGACAGGGGGCCGGCGGGGAGCTGTTTTTT.

The V and J genes are TRBV18 and TRBJ2-7, with 11 bases that match TRBD1. This CDR3 comprises 16 residues. Germline V gives CDR1 KGHSH, CDR2 LQKENI. The V segment lost 1 base and the J segment 2 bases; nucleotides outside the gene matches: 4. The CDR3 sequence: CASSPLGTGGTYEQYF. CDR3 DNA: TGTGCCAGCTCACCACTGGGGACAGGGGGTACCTACGAGCAGTACTTC.

V gene TRBV9 combines with J gene TRBJ2-7, with 10 bases identical to TRBD2. The germline V gene has CDR1 SGDLS and CDR2 YYNGEE. There are 15 residues in the CDR3. The V segment lost 0 bases and the J segment 3 bases; nucleotides outside the gene matches: 3. The CDR3 DNA reads as TGTGCCAGCAGCGTAGGGACTAGCGGATACTACGAGCAGTACTTC. Amino acids: CASSVGTSGYYEQYF.

This rearrangement joins TRBV2 to TRBJ1-3; the D gene is possibly TRBD1 (5 bases). The CDR3 loop spans 13 amino acids. V was cut by 7 bases and J by 5 bases, with 12 bases left in between. Germline V gives CDR1 SNHLY, CDR2 FYNNEI. The CDR3 here is CASTAGSRNTIYF. The CDR3 DNA is TGTGCCAGCACCGCAGGGTCTAGAAACACCATATATTTT.

This rearrangement joins TRBV25-1 to TRBJ2-7, with D perhaps TRBD1 (6 bases). CDR3 length: 15 residues. Germline V gene lookup returns CDR1 MGHDK and CDR2 SYGVNS. The ends were cut back, 6 bases at V and 3 bases at J, with 18 bases in the middle. CDR3 DNA sequence: TGTGCCAGCAGACCGGAATGGGGGCTCAACTACGAGCAGTACTTC. Translating gives CASRPEWGLNYEQYF.

This clone appeared once. The rearrangement uses TRBV15 and TRBJ1-2; 8 nucleotides match TRBD1. The J segment lost 0 bases and the V segment lost 3 bases, leaving 6 bases of the junction unmatched. The CDR3 is 16 amino acids. Germline V gene data show CDR1 as LNHNV and CDR2 as YYDKDF (reference sequence). The CDR3 here is CATSRDRATSNYGYTF. CDR3 in DNA: TGTGCCACCAGCAGGGACAGGGCGACTTCTAACTATGGCTACACCTTC.

The chain recombines TRBV6-1 with TRBJ1-1, with a tentative D call TRBD1 (6 bases). The V end lost 7 bases, the J end lost 4 bases, and 19 bases lay between the germline ends. The CDR3 contains 15 residues. CDR1 is MNHNS, CDR2 SASEGT, per germline. In DNA form, the CDR3 reads TGTGCCAGCATCGGTCAGGGGAAAAAAGCCACTGAAGCTTTCTTT. It yields the protein CASIGQGKKATEAFF.